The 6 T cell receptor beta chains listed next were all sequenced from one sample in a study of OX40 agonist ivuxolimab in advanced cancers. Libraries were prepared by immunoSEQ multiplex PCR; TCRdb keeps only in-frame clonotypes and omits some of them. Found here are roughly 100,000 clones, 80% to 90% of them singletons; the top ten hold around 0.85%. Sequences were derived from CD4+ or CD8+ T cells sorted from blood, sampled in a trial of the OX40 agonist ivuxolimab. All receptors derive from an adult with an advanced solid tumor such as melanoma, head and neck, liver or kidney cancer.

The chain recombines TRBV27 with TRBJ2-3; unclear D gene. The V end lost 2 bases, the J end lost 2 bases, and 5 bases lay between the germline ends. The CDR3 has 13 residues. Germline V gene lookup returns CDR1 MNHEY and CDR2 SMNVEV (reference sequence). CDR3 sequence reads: CASSLGYTDTQYF. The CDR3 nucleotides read TGTGCCAGCAGTTTAGGGTACACAGATACGCAGTATTTT.

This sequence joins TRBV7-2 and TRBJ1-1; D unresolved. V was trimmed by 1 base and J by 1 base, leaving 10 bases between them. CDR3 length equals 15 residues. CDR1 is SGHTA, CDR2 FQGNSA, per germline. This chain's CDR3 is CASSLVYSSNTEAFF. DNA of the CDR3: TGTGCCAGCAGCTTAGTTTACAGTTCGAACACTGAAGCTTTCTTT.

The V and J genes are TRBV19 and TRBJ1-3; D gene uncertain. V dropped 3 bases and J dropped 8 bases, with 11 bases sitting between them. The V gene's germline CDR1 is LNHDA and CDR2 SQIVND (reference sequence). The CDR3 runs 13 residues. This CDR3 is CASSIGPGDTIYF. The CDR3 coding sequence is TGTGCCAGTAGTATCGGACCTGGGGACACCATATATTTT.

The chain's CDR3 is CASSTLRADENTIYF. The CDR3 DNA reads as TGTGCCAGCAGTACTTTAAGGGCAGATGAAAACACCATATATTTT. V gene TRBV27 combines with J gene TRBJ1-3, with no clear D. Germline CDR1 is MNHEY and CDR2 is SMNVEV (reference sequence). V was pared by 5 bases and J by 6 bases, with 17 bases between. The CDR3 length is 15 residues.

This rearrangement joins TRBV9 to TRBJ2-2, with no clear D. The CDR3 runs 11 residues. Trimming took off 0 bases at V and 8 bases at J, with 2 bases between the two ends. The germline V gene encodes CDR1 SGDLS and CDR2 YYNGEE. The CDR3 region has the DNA TGTGCCAGCAGCGTAGGTGGGGAGCTGTTTTTT. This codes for CASSVGGELFF. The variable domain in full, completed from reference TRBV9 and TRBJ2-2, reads DSGVTQTPKHLITATGQRVTLRCSPRSGDLSVYWYQQSLDQGLQFLIQYYNGEERAKGNILERFSAQQFPDLHSELNLSSLELGDSALYFCASSVGGELFFGEGSRLTVL.

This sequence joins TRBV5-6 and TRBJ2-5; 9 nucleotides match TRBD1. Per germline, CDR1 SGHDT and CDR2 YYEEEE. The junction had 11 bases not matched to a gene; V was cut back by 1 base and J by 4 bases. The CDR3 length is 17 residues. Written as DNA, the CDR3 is TGTGCCAGCAGCTTGCACCCTGGACAGGGGAGTTCAGAGACCCAGTACTTC. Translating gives CASSLHPGQGSSETQYF. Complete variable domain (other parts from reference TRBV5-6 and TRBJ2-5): DAGVTQSPTHLIKTRGQQVTLRCSPKSGHDTVSWYQQALGQGPQFIFQYYEEEERQRGNFPDRFSGHQFPNYSSELNVNALLLGDSALYLCASSLHPGQGSSETQYFGPGTRLLVL.